This is a list of T cell receptor beta chains from one sample in a study of TIL therapy for anti-PD-1-resistant metastatic lung cancer. Method: immunoSEQ multiplex PCR; TCRdb's copy keeps in-frame clones and lacks some. The sample records approximately 50,000 clones, roughly 85% being singletons. This specimen was blood, taken at baseline. Every receptor here comes from a man between 65 and 79 years old with non-small cell lung cancer. The CDR3 runs from the conserved cysteine through the conserved F or W. D genes are given only for firm matches. Size tells how often a clone was seen (once, few, many) or the class of an expanded clone, and some rows leave it out.

NA	NA	TRBV7-2	TRBJ2-1	NA	CASSTVAAGANRFF
NA	NA	TRBV25-1	TRBJ2-5	TGTGCCAGCTCGAACGGTGGCTTGTTCCAAGAGACCCAGTACTTC	CASSNGGLFQETQYF
TRBD1	NA	TRBV6-1	TRBJ1-3	TGTGCCAGCCGTGGAACAGGGGGCGCTGGAAACACCATATATTTT	CASRGTGGAGNTIYF
NA	once	TRBV11-3	TRBJ1-2	TGTGCCAGCAGCTTTTTTTCGGACGGAACTAACTATGGCTACACCTTC	CASSFFSDGTNYGYTF
NA	NA	TRBV18	TRBJ1-1	TGTGCCAGCTCACCACCTGCAGGGATCACTGAAGCTTTCTTT	CASSPPAGITEAFF
TRBD2	NA	TRBV19	TRBJ2-1	TGTGCCAGTAGTATTCGGGAGGGCCATCATGAGCAGTTCTTC	CASSIREGHHEQFF
NA	NA	TRBV28	TRBJ2-1	TGTGCCAGCAGTTTATATCGGCCCACACGGTCCAATGAGCAGTTCTTC	CASSLYRPTRSNEQFF
NA	NA	TRBV12-5	TRBJ2-1	TGTGCTAGTGGTTTGGATGAGCAGTTCTTC	CASGLDEQFF
TRBD1	few	TRBV19	TRBJ1-1	TGTGCCAGTATAGGGACAGTTAACACTGAAGCTTTCTTT	CASIGTVNTEAFF
TRBD2	NA	TRBV7-2	TRBJ2-7	TGTGCCAGCAGTCCGGGACTAGCGGTAGGGCAGTACTTC	CASSPGLAVGQYF
TRBD1	NA	TRBV5-1	TRBJ2-5	TGCGCCAGCAGCGCTGGACAGGGGAACCAAGAGACCCAGTACTTC	CASSAGQGNQETQYF
NA	NA	TRBV2	TRBJ1-5	TGTGCCAGCCAGGACACCTATAGCAATCAGCCCCAGCATTTT	CASQDTYSNQPQHF